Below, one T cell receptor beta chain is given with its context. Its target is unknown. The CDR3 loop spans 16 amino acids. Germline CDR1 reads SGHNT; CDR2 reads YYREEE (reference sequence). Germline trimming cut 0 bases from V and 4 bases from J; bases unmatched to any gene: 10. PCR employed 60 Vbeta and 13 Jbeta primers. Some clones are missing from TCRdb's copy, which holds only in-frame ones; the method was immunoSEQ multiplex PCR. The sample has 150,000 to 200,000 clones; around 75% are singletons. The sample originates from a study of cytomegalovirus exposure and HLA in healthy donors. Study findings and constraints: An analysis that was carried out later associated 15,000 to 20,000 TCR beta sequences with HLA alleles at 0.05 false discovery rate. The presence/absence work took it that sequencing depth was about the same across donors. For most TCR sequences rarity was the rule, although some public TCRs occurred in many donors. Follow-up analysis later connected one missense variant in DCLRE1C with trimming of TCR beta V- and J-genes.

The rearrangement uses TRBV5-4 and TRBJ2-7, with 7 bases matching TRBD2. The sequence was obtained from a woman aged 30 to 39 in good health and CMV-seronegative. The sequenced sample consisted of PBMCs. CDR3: CASSLGGRASGYEQYF. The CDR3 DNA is TGTGCCAGCAGCTTGGGGGGGAGGGCATCGGGTTACGAGCAGTACTTC.